Shown below are 27 T cell receptor beta chains from a single sample sequenced in a study of OX40 agonist ivuxolimab in advanced cancers. Assay: immunoSEQ multiplex PCR; the TCRdb copy retains only in-frame clones and omits some. The table shows about 84,000 clones, with approximately 95% occurring only once. Sequencing was performed on CD4+ or CD8+ T cells sorted from blood, taken in a trial of the OX40 agonist ivuxolimab. These receptors were obtained from an adult with an advanced solid tumor such as melanoma, head and neck, liver or kidney cancer.

This sequence joins TRBV4-2 and TRBJ1-5, with TRBD1 identical over 8 bases. V was pared by 2 bases and J by 11 bases, with 14 bases of the junction left unmatched. The CDR3 is 16 amino acids. From germline, CDR1 is LGHNA and CDR2 YNFKEQ. In DNA form, the CDR3 reads TGTGCCAGCAGCCAACTTCGGACAGGGTTTTTTCCGGCCCAGCATTTT. Its protein product is CASSQLRTGFFPAQHF.

The chain couples TRBV30 to TRBJ2-1, with a weak D call TRBD2 (6 bases). The CDR3 has 12 residues. In germline, CDR1 is GTSNPN, CDR2 SVGIG (reference sequence). Trimming stripped 6 bases from V and 4 bases from J, with 10 bases between. The CDR3 here is CACSSGYNEQFF. In nucleotides, the CDR3 is TGTGCCTGCAGTAGCGGATACAATGAGCAGTTCTTC.

The V call is TRBV6-1, the J call TRBJ1-6, with D possibly matching TRBD1 (5 bases). Trimming pared 3 bases from V and 3 bases from J, leaving 12 bases between. The CDR3 length is 16 residues. From germline, CDR1 is MNHNS and CDR2 SASEGT. The CDR3: CASSDLGQGYNSPLHF. CDR3 DNA sequence: TGTGCCAGCAGTGACCTGGGGCAGGGCTATAATTCACCCCTCCACTTT.

V usage is TRBV10-2 and J usage is TRBJ2-3; D gene unclear. The CDR3 length is 14 residues. CDR1 is WSHSY and CDR2 is SAAADI in the germline V gene. Trimming took 1 base from V and 3 from J, leaving 8 bases between them. DNA for the CDR3: TGCGCCAGCAGTGAGTTGGCCAGGACAGATACGCAGTATTTT. The encoded protein is CASSELARTDTQYF.

This clone was counted between two and nine times. J is TRBJ1-1 and V is TRBV7-6, with 7 positions matching TRBD1. With 5 bases clipped from V and 4 bases from J, the junction kept 4 bases outside the gene matches. Germline V CDR1 and CDR2: SGHVS, FNYEAQ. This CDR3 comprises 13 residues. The CDR3 bases are TGTGCCAGCAGCGCGGACAGGTCCACTGAAGCTTTCTTT. Its protein is CASSADRSTEAFF.

The chain couples TRBV4-3 to TRBJ2-7; no definite D call. The germline gives CDR1 LGHNA, CDR2 YSLEER. Trimming shortened V by 4 bases and J by 2 bases, and 9 bases separated the two germline ends. CDR3 length: 13 amino acids. In DNA, the CDR3 is TGCGCCAGCAGCCGTTGGATTGCCTACGAGCAGTACTTC. It is translated as CASSRWIAYEQYF.

The genes are TRBV18 and TRBJ2-4, with D hard to call. The CDR3 has 15 residues. Germline V CDR1 and CDR2: KGHSH, LQKENI. V was pared by 4 bases and J by 0 bases, with 10 bases between. The CDR3 DNA reads TGTGCCAGCTCACTCGGTGCGATAGCCAAAAACATTCAGTACTTC. Residues: CASSLGAIAKNIQYF.

The chain carries TRBV27 and TRBJ1-2; D uncertain. Per germline, CDR1 MNHEY and CDR2 SMNVEV (reference sequence). The CDR3 covers 12 residues. V gave up 10 bases and J gave up 4 bases, with 13 bases separating them. The CDR3 here is CAIKDSGYGYTF. CDR3 nucleotide sequence: TGTGCCATCAAGGATTCGGGCTATGGCTACACCTTC.

J is TRBJ1-5 and V is TRBV2; TRBD1 matches at 9 bases. The germline V gene encodes CDR1 SNHLY and CDR2 FYNNEI. V dropped 4 bases and J dropped 4; count of bases not matched to a gene: 5. CDR3 size: 15 residues. CDR3 sequence (DNA): TGTGCCAGCAGTGTGGACAGGGGCGGTAATCAGCCCCAGCATTTT. Its protein is CASSVDRGGNQPQHF.

The chain combines TRBV27 with TRBJ2-7; the match to TRBD1 covers 11 bases. Germline trimming cut 6 bases from V and 8 bases from J; bases unmatched to any gene: 6. Germline V gene lookup returns CDR1 MNHEY and CDR2 SMNVEV (reference sequence). There are 13 residues in the CDR3. Here the CDR3 DNA reads TGTGCCAGCAGGGACAGGGGGCTTTACAAGCAGTACTTC. Translated, it gives CASRDRGLYKQYF.

The J gene is TRBJ2-3, the V gene TRBV13; 8 bases map to TRBD2. With 4 bases clipped from V and 0 bases from J, the junction kept 3 bases outside the gene matches. This CDR3 comprises 15 residues. Germline-derived CDR1 and CDR2 are PRHDT and FYEKMQ (reference sequence). CDR3 sequence reads: CASSSRGGSTDTQYF. The CDR3 region has the DNA TGTGCCAGCAGCTCCCGGGGGGGTAGCACAGATACGCAGTATTTT.

The chain recombines TRBV27 with TRBJ2-1, with D possibly being TRBD2 (6 bases). V was clipped by 7 bases and J by 6 bases, with 10 bases between them. Germline V lookup: CDR1 MNHEY, CDR2 SMNVEV (reference sequence). This CDR3 is built from 12 residues. DNA for the CDR3: TGTGCCAGCAAACGGGGGTTCAATGAGCAGTTCTTC. It is translated as CASKRGFNEQFF.

This clone appeared a single time. V and J are TRBV9 and TRBJ1-5; unclear D gene. Germline CDR1 reads SGDLS; CDR2 reads YYNGEE. This CDR3 is built from 15 residues. Trimming pared 4 bases from V and 7 bases from J, leaving 18 bases between. CDR3 region: CASSPPGWEGQPQHF. The CDR3 nucleotides read TGTGCCAGCAGCCCCCCCGGGTGGGAAGGGCAGCCCCAGCATTTT.

The V and J genes are TRBV27 and TRBJ2-7, with D possibly called TRBD1 or TRBD2 (5 bases each). Germline V gene sequence: CDR1 MNHEY, CDR2 SMNVEV (reference sequence). V was clipped by 7 bases and J by 0 bases, with 25 bases between them. CDR3 size: 18 residues. The CDR3 nucleotides read TGTGCCAGCACCCCATTCCCCGGAGCGGAGAGGGGCTCCTACGAGCAGTACTTC. Protein sequence: CASTPFPGAERGSYEQYF.

This chain connects TRBV27 to TRBJ2-5, with 14 bases matching TRBD2. This CDR3 has 17 residues. Losses at the gene ends were 5 bases for V and 3 bases for J; bases not matched to a gene: 8. The V gene's germline CDR1 is MNHEY and CDR2 SMNVEV (reference sequence). The CDR3: CASSRGLAGGSEETQYF. The CDR3 coding sequence is TGTGCCAGCAGTCGCGGACTAGCGGGAGGCAGTGAAGAGACCCAGTACTTC.

The rearrangement links TRBV7-8 to TRBJ1-1; 10 bases are shared with TRBD1. V trimming: 5 bases; J trimming: 1 base; junction bases outside the gene matches: 1. The CDR3 runs to 14 residues. Germline V gene lookup returns CDR1 SGHVS and CDR2 FQNEAQ. CDR3 nucleotide sequence: TGTGCCAGCAGCAGGGACAGGGGGAACACTGAAGCTTTCTTT. This encodes CASSRDRGNTEAFF.

CDR3 in amino acids: CASSVVPRAGDTQYF. The CDR3 DNA follows: TGTGCCAGCAGCGTAGTCCCCAGGGCGGGAGATACGCAGTATTTT. The chain carries TRBV9 and TRBJ2-3, with D tentatively TRBD1 or TRBD2 (5 bases each). There are 15 residues in the CDR3. The V and J ends lost 0 bases and 5 bases respectively, with 13 bases between them. Germline V gene lookup returns CDR1 SGDLS and CDR2 YYNGEE.

The genes are TRBV6-5 and TRBJ2-2; 7 bases map to TRBD2. The CDR3 consists of 15 residues. Germline V gene sequence: CDR1 MNHEY, CDR2 SVGAGI. With 2 bases clipped from V and 5 bases from J, the junction kept 5 bases outside the gene matches. The CDR3 protein is CASSYGVAGTGELFF. The CDR3 bases are TGTGCCAGCAGTTACGGGGTAGCGGGTACCGGGGAGCTGTTTTTT.

The chain combines TRBV18 with TRBJ2-7; 8 nucleotides agree with TRBD1. With 3 bases clipped from V and 3 bases from J, the junction kept 4 bases outside the gene matches. The germline CDR1 and CDR2 sequences are KGHSH and LQKENI. The CDR3 contains 14 residues. Here the CDR3 DNA reads TGTGCCAGCTCACCTCGGGACAGGTACTACGAGCAGTACTTC. It yields the protein CASSPRDRYYEQYF.

This clone was recorded once. This chain connects TRBV13 to TRBJ2-1; the D gene is possibly TRBD2 (6 bases). V lost 4 bases and J lost 0, with 10 bases in between. The CDR3 loop spans 15 amino acids. Germline-derived CDR1 and CDR2 are PRHDT and FYEKMQ (reference sequence). The CDR3 DNA follows: TGTGCCAGCAGCTCCCCCGGGGGCTCCTACAATGAGCAGTTCTTC. It codes for CASSSPGGSYNEQFF.

The V gene is TRBV9, the J gene TRBJ2-7; D call uncertain. CDR1 and CDR2 (germline): SGDLS, YYNGEE. The length of the CDR3 is 15 residues. Trimming removed 2 bases at V and 4 bases at J, with 16 bases between. DNA of the CDR3: TGTGCCAGCAGCGTTGGGGTCAGCGCCTCTTACGAGCAGTACTTC. This encodes CASSVGVSASYEQYF. Looking up the rest from reference TRBV9 and TRBJ2-7 gives the full variable domain: DSGVTQTPKHLITATGQRVTLRCSPRSGDLSVYWYQQSLDQGLQFLIQYYNGEERAKGNILERFSAQQFPDLHSELNLSSLELGDSALYFCASSVGVSASYEQYFGPGTRLTVT.

The gene calls are TRBV5-6 and TRBJ2-7; 14 bases line up with TRBD2. The length of the CDR3 is 14 residues. The junction had 1 base not matched to a gene; V was cut back by 4 bases and J by 4 bases. Germline V lookup: CDR1 SGHDT, CDR2 YYEEEE. This CDR3 reads CASSGTSGRYEQYF. The CDR3 DNA follows: TGTGCCAGCAGCGGGACTAGCGGGAGATACGAGCAGTACTTC.

The CDR3 coding sequence is TGTGCCAGCCGGGGGGCCCGACAGGGACACTATGGCTACACCTTC. This gives the protein CASRGARQGHYGYTF. This chain links TRBV25-1 with TRBJ1-2; TRBD1 matches 7 bases. The CDR3 spans 15 residues. V dropped 8 bases and J dropped 3; count of bases not matched to a gene: 12. CDR1 MGHDK and CDR2 SYGVNS come from the germline V gene.

J is TRBJ2-3 and V is TRBV4-1; tentatively, D is TRBD1 or TRBD2 (5 bases each). Germline CDR1 reads MGHRA; CDR2 reads YSYEKL. Deletions cut 4 bases from V and 5 bases from J, with 13 bases between. The CDR3 covers 14 residues. The CDR3 is CASSPGSGRDTQYF. The CDR3 DNA reads TGCGCCAGCAGCCCGGGGTCAGGGAGAGATACGCAGTATTTT.

The chain carries TRBV27 and TRBJ1-2, with TRBD1 matching 9 bases. The germline V gene encodes CDR1 MNHEY and CDR2 SMNVEV (reference sequence). The CDR3 loop spans 14 amino acids. Trimming cost V 6 bases and J 7 bases; bases outside gene matches: 9. The CDR3 DNA reads TGTGCCAGCAGCAAAGCTGGACAGGGGAGTGGCTACACCTTC. Protein: CASSKAGQGSGYTF.

The chain couples TRBV7-9 to TRBJ1-2; D remains unclear. CDR1 and CDR2 from the germline V gene are SEHNR and FQNEAQ (reference sequence). V gave up 8 bases and J gave up 8 bases, with 24 bases separating them. The CDR3 runs to 15 residues. The CDR3 DNA follows: TGTGCCAGCGTCCCGGCCGGCTTAACCCTTTACGGCTACACCTTC. Protein sequence: CASVPAGLTLYGYTF. Drawing the rest from reference TRBV7-9 and TRBJ1-2, the complete variable domain is DTGVSQNPRHKITKRGQNVTFRCDPISEHNRLYWYRQTLGQGPEFLTYFQNEAQLEKSRLLSDRFSAERPKGSFSTLEIQRTEQGDSAMYLCASVPAGLTLYGYTFGSGTRLTVV.

The V gene is TRBV7-3, the J gene TRBJ2-3; TRBD2 might be the D (6 bases). Trimming left V 5 bases short and J 3 bases short, with 18 bases between. This CDR3 spans 16 amino acids. Germline CDR1 and CDR2: SGHTA and FQGTGA. The CDR3 loop reads CASSLNPEGPTDTQYF. In nucleotides, the CDR3 is TGTGCCAGCAGCCTAAACCCGGAGGGCCCAACAGATACGCAGTATTTT.